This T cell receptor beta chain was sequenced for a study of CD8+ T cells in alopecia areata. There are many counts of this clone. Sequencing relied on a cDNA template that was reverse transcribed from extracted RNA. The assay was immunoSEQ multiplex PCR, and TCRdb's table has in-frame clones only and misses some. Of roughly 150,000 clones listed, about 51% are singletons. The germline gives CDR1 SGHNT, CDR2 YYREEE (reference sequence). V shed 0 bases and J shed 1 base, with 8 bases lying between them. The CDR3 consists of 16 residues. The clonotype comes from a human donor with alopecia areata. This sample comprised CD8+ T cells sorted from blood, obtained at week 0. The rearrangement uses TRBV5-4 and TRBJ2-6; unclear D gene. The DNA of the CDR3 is TGTGCCAGCAGCTTGGAGGCACCGTCTGGGGCCAACGTCCTGACTTTC. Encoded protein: CASSLEAPSGANVLTF.